This T cell receptor beta chain was retrieved from a study of identical twins. General observations from the study: Analyses of zero insertions could, in part, be confounded by invariant MAIT and iNKT cells. The conclusions drew on cross-sectional statistical analysis instead of tracking the same donors. Insertions were fewer in abundant cord blood beta clonotypes, whereas memory repertoires showed none of this pattern.

After template switching added a universal primer site, the resulting cDNA carried unique molecular identifiers. TCRdb redid the calling of the 5' RACE reads with MiXCR, one entry per CDR3 protein. This sample has 1.5 million to 2 million distinct CDR3 sequences, with roughly 35% found just once. About this clonotype itself: Antigen: not known.

With V trimmed by 7 bases and J by 4 bases, 8 bases remained unmatched. This CDR3 is built from 15 residues. Germline V lookup: CDR1 KGHDR, CDR2 SFDVKD. The sample comprised cord blood. The receptor comes from a newborn girl in good health. The genes are TRBV24-1 and TRBJ2-1; 8 bases map to TRBD1. The CDR3 nucleotides read TGTGCCACCAGCCCCGGGACAGGAGGGTACAATGAGCAGTTCTTC. This encodes CATSPGTGGYNEQFF.